This TCR beta chain was documented in a study of identical twins. With 7 bases removed from V and 0 bases from J, the gap between germline ends came to 10 bases. Germline V gene sequence: CDR1 SGHTA, CDR2 FQGNSA. CDR3 length: 14 residues. TCRdb redid the calling of the 5' RACE reads with MiXCR, one entry per CDR3 protein. Among 400,000 to 550,000 distinct CDR3 sequences listed, 20% to 25% were seen once. These same data were also listed under a study on T cells expressing NK-cell markers.

This clonotype was sampled from a woman aged 18-29 years in good health. The specimen sequenced was CD4+ T cells sorted from blood. The chain combines TRBV7-2 with TRBJ1-3; D is unclear. The CDR3 protein is CASIVDLSGNTIYF. The CDR3 DNA reads as TGTGCCAGCATTGTGGACCTCTCTGGAAACACCATATATTTT.